This record covers a single T cell receptor beta chain. The data originate from a study of blood T cell repertoires in COVID-19. Looking at the study overall: Specimens from acute and convalescent COVID-19 originated in the United States, Italy and Spain.

In the study's own analysis: For nucleated cells, counts were estimated from reference gene primer amplification. Here immunoSEQ multiplex PCR was the method, and the copy in TCRdb shows in-frame clones only, minus some. V and J calls and clone size follow that table, whereas D and trimming were derived from the DNA. This table has hundreds of thousands of clones, around 89% appearing once. Recovered Cohort 3 donors showed two negative PCRs, clearance, or symptom resolution. V lost 4 bases to trimming and J lost 6 bases, with 11 bases between them. Germline V gene data show CDR1 as PRHDT and CDR2 as FYEKMQ (reference sequence). This CDR3 is built from 13 residues.

The sample consisted of PBMCs or T cells enriched from blood (not recorded which). The TCR originated in a man in his thirties or forties who had recovered from COVID-19. The rearrangement uses TRBV13 and TRBJ2-3; D call uncertain. CDR3 region: CASSSLGPDTQYF. The DNA for the CDR3 is TGTGCCAGCAGCTCACTGGGCCCGGATACGCAGTATTTT.